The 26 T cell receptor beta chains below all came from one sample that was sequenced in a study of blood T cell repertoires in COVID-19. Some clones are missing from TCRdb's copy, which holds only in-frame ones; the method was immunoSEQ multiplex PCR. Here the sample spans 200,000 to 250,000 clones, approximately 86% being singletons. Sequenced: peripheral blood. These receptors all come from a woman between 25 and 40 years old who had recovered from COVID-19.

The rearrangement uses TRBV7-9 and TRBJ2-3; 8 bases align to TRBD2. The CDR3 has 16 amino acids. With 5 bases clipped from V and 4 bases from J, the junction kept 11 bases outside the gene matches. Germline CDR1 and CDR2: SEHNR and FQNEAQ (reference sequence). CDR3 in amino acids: CASSPSRGSGADTQYF. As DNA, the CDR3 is TGTGCCAGCAGCCCTTCCCGGGGTAGCGGGGCAGATACGCAGTATTTT.

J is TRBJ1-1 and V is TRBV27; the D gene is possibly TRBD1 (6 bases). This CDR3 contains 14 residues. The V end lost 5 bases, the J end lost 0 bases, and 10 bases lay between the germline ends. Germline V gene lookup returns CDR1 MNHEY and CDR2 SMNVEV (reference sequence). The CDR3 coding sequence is TGTGCCAGCAGTCCGCAGGGGTTGAACACTGAAGCTTTCTTT. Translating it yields CASSPQGLNTEAFF.

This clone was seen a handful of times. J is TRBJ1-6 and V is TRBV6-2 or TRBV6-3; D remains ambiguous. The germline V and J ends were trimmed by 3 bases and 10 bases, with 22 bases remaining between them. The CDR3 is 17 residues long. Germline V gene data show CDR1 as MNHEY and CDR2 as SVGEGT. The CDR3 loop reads CASSYREGGYQKSPLHF. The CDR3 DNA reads TGTGCCAGCAGTTATCGGGAGGGAGGATACCAGAAATCACCCCTCCACTTT.

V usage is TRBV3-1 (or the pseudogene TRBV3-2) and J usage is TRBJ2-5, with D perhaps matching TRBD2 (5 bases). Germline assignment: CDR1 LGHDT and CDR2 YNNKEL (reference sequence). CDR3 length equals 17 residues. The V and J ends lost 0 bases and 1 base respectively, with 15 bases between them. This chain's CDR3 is CASSQELDALPQETQYF. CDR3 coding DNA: TGTGCCAGCAGCCAAGAACTAGACGCCCTACCCCAAGAGACCCAGTACTTC.

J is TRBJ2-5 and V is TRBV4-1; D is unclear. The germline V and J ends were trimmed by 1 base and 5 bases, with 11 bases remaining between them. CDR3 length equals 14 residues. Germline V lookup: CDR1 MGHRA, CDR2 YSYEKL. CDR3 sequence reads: CASSQAGLRETQYF. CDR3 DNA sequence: TGCGCCAGCAGCCAAGCCGGATTGCGGGAGACCCAGTACTTC.

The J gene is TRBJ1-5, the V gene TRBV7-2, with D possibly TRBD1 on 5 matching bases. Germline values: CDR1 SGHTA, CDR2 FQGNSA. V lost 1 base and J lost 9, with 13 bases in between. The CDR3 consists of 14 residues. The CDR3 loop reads CASSLGGEVVPQHF. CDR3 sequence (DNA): TGTGCCAGCAGCTTAGGGGGCGAGGTGGTGCCCCAGCATTTT. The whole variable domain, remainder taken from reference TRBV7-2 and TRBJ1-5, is GAGVSQSPSNKVTEKGKDVELRCDPISGHTALYWYRQSLGQGLEFLIYFQGNSAPDKSGLPSDRFSAERTGGSVSTLTIQRTQQEDSAVYLCASSLGGEVVPQHFGDGTRLSIL.

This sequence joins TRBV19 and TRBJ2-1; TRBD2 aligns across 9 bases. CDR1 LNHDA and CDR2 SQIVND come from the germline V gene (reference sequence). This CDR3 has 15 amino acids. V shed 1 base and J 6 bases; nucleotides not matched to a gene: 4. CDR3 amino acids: CASSIARGGSNEQFF. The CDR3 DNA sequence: TGTGCCAGTAGTATAGCGCGGGGGGGCTCCAATGAGCAGTTCTTC.

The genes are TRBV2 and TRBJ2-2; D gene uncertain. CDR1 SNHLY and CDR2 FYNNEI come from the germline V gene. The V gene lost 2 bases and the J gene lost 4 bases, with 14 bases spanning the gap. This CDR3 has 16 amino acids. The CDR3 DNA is TGTGCCAGCAGTGAAAGAGGCGAGTATGCCACCGGGGAGCTGTTTTTT. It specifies CASSERGEYATGELFF.

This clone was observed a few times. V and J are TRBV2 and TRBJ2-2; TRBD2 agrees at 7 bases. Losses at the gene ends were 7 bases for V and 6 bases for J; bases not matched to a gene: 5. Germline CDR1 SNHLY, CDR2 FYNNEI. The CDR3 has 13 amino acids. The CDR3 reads CASINRGAGELFF. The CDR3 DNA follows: TGTGCCAGCATCAACCGGGGGGCCGGGGAGCTGTTTTTT.

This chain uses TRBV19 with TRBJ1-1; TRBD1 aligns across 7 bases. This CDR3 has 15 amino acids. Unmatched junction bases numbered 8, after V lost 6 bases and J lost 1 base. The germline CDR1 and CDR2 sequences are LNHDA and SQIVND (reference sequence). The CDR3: CASRPTGYPNTEAFF. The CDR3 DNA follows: TGTGCCAGTAGACCGACAGGGTACCCGAACACTGAAGCTTTCTTT. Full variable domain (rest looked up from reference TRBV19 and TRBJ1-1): DGGITQSPKYLFRKEGQNVTLSCEQNLNHDAMYWYRQDPGQGLRLIYYSQIVNDFQKGDIAEGYSVSREKKESFPLTVTSAQKNPTAFYLCASRPTGYPNTEAFFGQGTRLTVV.

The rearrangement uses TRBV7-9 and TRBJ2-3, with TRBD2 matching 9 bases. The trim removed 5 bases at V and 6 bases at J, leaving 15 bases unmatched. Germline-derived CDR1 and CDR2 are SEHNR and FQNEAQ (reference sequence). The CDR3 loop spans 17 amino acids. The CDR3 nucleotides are TGTGCCAGCAGCCCGACTGGGCGGGGGGGCCTATCGGATACGCAGTATTTT. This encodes CASSPTGRGGLSDTQYF.

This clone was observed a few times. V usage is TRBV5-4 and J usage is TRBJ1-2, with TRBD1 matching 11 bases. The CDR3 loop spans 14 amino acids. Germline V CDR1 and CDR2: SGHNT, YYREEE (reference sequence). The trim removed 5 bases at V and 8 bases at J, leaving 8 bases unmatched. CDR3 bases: TGTGCCAGCAGTGCTGGACAGGGGGCAGAAGGCTACACCTTC. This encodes CASSAGQGAEGYTF.

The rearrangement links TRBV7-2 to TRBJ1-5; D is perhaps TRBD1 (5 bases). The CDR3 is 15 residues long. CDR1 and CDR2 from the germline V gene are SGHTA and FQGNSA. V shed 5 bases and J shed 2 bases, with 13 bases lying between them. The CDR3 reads CASSHDGGGNQPQHF. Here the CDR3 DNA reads TGTGCCAGCAGCCACGACGGGGGAGGCAATCAGCCCCAGCATTTT. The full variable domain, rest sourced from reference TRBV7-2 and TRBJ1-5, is GAGVSQSPSNKVTEKGKDVELRCDPISGHTALYWYRQSLGQGLEFLIYFQGNSAPDKSGLPSDRFSAERTGGSVSTLTIQRTQQEDSAVYLCASSHDGGGNQPQHFGDGTRLSIL.

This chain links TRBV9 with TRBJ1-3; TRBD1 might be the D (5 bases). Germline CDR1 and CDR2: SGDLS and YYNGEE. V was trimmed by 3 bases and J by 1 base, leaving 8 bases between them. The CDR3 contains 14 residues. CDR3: CASSGDSSGNTIYF. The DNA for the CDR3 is TGTGCCAGCAGCGGAGACAGTTCTGGAAACACCATATATTTT.

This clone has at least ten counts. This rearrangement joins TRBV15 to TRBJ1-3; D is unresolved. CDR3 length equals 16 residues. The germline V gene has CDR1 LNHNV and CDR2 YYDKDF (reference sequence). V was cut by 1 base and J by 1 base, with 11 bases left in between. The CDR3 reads CATSRALPGSGNTIYF. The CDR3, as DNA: TGTGCCACCAGCAGAGCCCTGCCGGGATCTGGAAACACCATATATTTT.

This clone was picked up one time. In DNA form, the CDR3 reads TGTGCCAGCAGCCCCCGTAGCGGGGGGGCTGACGGGGAGCTGTTTTTT. Its protein is CASSPRSGGADGELFF. V is TRBV4-2 and J is TRBJ2-2; 11 bases line up with TRBD2. Germline V gene sequence: CDR1 LGHNA, CDR2 YNFKEQ. This CDR3 region has 16 residues. Unmatched junction bases numbered 8, after V lost 4 bases and J lost 7 bases.

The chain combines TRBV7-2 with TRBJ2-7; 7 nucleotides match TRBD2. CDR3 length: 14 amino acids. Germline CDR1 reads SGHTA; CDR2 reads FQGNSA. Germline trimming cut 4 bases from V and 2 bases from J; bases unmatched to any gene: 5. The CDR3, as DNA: TGTGCCAGCAGCTCGCTAGCGGAGGCCTACGAGCAGTACTTC. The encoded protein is CASSSLAEAYEQYF.

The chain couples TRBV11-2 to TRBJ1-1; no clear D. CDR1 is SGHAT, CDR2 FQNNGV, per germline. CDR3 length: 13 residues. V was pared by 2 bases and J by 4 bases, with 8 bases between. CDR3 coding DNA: TGTGCCAGCAGCTTAAGCACGGGCACTGAAGCTTTCTTT. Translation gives CASSLSTGTEAFF.

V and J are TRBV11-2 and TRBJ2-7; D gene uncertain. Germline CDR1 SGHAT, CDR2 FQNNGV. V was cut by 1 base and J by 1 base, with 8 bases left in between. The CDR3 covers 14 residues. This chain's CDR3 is CASSLVPVSYEQYF. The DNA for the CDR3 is TGTGCCAGCAGCTTAGTTCCAGTTTCCTACGAGCAGTACTTC.

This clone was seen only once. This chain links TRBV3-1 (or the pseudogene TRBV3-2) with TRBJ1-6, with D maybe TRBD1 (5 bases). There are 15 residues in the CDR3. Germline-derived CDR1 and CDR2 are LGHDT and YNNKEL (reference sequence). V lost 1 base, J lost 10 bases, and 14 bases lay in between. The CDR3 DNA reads TGTGCCAGCAGCCAAGGTGCAGGGTTGGGCTCACCCCTCCACTTT. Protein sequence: CASSQGAGLGSPLHF.

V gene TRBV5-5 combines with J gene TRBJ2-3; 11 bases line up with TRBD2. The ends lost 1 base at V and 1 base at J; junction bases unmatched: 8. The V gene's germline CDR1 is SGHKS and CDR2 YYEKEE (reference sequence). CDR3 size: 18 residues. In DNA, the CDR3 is TGTGCCAGCAGCTTGAGGGCTAGCGGGGGGCCGGGCACAGATACGCAGTATTTT. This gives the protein CASSLRASGGPGTDTQYF.

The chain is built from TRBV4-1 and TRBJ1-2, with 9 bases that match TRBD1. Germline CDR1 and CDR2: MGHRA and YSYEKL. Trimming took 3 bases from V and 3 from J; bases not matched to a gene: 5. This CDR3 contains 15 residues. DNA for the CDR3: TGCGCCAGCAGCCACGTGACAGGGGGAGACTATGGCTACACCTTC. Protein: CASSHVTGGDYGYTF.

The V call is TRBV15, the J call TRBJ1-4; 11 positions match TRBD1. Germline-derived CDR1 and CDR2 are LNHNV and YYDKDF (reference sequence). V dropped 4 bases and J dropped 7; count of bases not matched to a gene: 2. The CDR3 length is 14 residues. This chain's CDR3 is CATSKGTGGEKLFF. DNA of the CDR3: TGTGCCACCAGCAAAGGGACAGGGGGTGAAAAACTGTTTTTT. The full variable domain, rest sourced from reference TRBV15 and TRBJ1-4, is DAMVIQNPRYQVTQFGKPVTLSCSQTLNHNVMYWYQQKSSQAPKLLFHYYDKDFNNEADTPDNFQSRRPNTSFCFLDIRSPGLGDTAMYLCATSKGTGGEKLFFGSGTQLSVL.

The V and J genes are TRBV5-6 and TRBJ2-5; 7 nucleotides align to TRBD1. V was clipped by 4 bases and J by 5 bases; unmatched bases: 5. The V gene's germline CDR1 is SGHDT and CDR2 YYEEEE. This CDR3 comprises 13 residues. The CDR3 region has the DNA TGTGCCAGCAGCCTACAGGGGACGGAGACCCAGTACTTC. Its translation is CASSLQGTETQYF.

The DNA of the CDR3 is TGTGCCAGCAGCCCGGACTCAGGAGCCAAAAACATTCAGTACTTC. It translates to CASSPDSGAKNIQYF. This sequence joins TRBV7-9 and TRBJ2-4, with D maybe TRBD2 (5 bases). Germline V CDR1 and CDR2: SEHNR, FQNEAQ (reference sequence). The CDR3 contains 15 residues. V lost 5 bases and J lost 0, with 11 bases in between.

In DNA form, the CDR3 reads TGTGCCAGCAGCCAAGTGATGGACAGCCCTAACTATGGCTACACCTTC. Its translation is CASSQVMDSPNYGYTF. The V call is TRBV3-1 (or the pseudogene TRBV3-2), the J call TRBJ1-2; TRBD1 might be the D (6 bases). Deletions cut 1 base from V and 0 bases from J, with 12 bases between. This CDR3 contains 16 residues. Germline-derived CDR1 and CDR2 are LGHDT and YNNKEL (reference sequence).